This TCR beta chain emerged from a study of cytomegalovirus exposure and HLA in healthy donors. The PCR made use of 60 Vbeta and 13 Jbeta primers. The method was immunoSEQ multiplex PCR; TCRdb's version includes in-frame clones alone and lacks a portion of them. The table shows 30,000 to 45,000 clones, with around 81% occurring only once. Study findings and constraints: There were a few CMV-associated chains whose specificity for CMV antigens was confirmed in vitro.

Worth noting for this clone: Its antigen remains unidentified.

The source of this sequence is a woman in her forties in good health and CMV-seronegative. Sequenced input: PBMCs.

CDR3 residues: CASSLWRGDQPQHF. CDR3 sequence (DNA): TGTGCCAGCAGCTTGTGGAGGGGAGATCAGCCCCAGCATTTT. This chain connects TRBV5-6 to TRBJ1-5, with a weak D call TRBD1 (5 bases). V lost 1 base, J lost 5 bases, and 10 bases lay in between. Germline CDR1 reads SGHDT; CDR2 reads YYEEEE. The CDR3 extends over 14 amino acids.